These 20 T cell receptor beta chains came from one sample sequenced in a study of T cell responses to AZD1222 COVID-19 vaccine. Only in-frame clones appear in the TCRdb table, and some are missing; sequencing was by immunoSEQ multiplex PCR. The repertoire holds 60,000 to 85,000 clones, with 70% to 90% as singletons. The material sequenced was peripheral blood, taken 28 days after the second dose of the MenACWY control vaccine. These receptors originate from an adult who received the MenACWY meningococcal vaccine as a control.

On this clone itself: The same CDR3 arises from other DNA sequences in this sample as well. This chain joins TRBV3-1 (or the pseudogene TRBV3-2) and TRBJ1-5, with D unclear. The germline V gene has CDR1 LGHDT and CDR2 YNNKEL (reference sequence). V lost 0 bases and J lost 4, with 10 bases in between. The CDR3 is made up of 15 amino acids. Here the CDR3 reads CASSQDTTANQPQHF. For the CDR3, the DNA is TGTGCCAGCAGCCAAGATACCACAGCAAATCAGCCCCAGCATTTT.

The V gene is TRBV19, the J gene TRBJ1-4; TRBD1 agrees at 7 bases. This CDR3 region has 15 residues. With V trimmed by 4 bases and J by 8 bases, 10 bases remained unmatched. CDR1 LNHDA and CDR2 SQIVND come from the germline V gene (reference sequence). CDR3 DNA sequence: TGTGCCAGTAGTACCTACAGACAGGGTGAAGAAAAACTGTTTTTT. Translating it yields CASSTYRQGEEKLFF.

This clone showed up just a few times. V is TRBV30 and J is TRBJ2-1, with unresolved D. The germline V gene has CDR1 GTSNPN and CDR2 SVGIG (reference sequence). With 2 bases removed from V and 0 bases from J, the gap between germline ends came to 8 bases. The CDR3 covers 14 residues. CDR3 bases: TGTGCCTGGAGTCTGGACGGCTCCTACAATGAGCAGTTCTTC. This codes for CAWSLDGSYNEQFF.

The chain has TRBV19 and TRBJ2-1; 10 bases agree with TRBD1. Trimming took 4 bases from V and 7 from J; bases not matched to a gene: 4. The CDR3 is 14 amino acids. Germline loops: CDR1 LNHDA, CDR2 SQIVND (reference sequence). The CDR3 is CASSTTGGLNEQFF. The CDR3 region has the DNA TGTGCCAGTAGTACGACAGGGGGCTTGAATGAGCAGTTCTTC.

The V gene is TRBV4-3, the J gene TRBJ1-3, with D tentatively TRBD1 (6 bases). Germline values: CDR1 LGHNA, CDR2 YSLEER. The CDR3 has 16 residues. Trimming removed 0 bases from V and 3 bases from J, with 12 bases in between. The DNA for the CDR3 is TGCGCCAGCAGCCAAGAGGGCAGGGGATTTGGAAACACCATATATTTT. Amino acids: CASSQEGRGFGNTIYF.

This sequence joins TRBV29-1 and TRBJ1-1; a weak D match, TRBD1 (5 bases). Germline values: CDR1 SQVTM, CDR2 ANQGSEA. The CDR3 extends over 15 amino acids. Trimming removed 4 bases at V and 0 bases at J, with 15 bases between. The CDR3 loop reads CSVVGGTAMNTEAFF. CDR3 nucleotides: TGCAGCGTTGTAGGCGGGACGGCCATGAACACTGAAGCTTTCTTT.

This clone was seen once. The chain combines TRBV27 with TRBJ1-6; D gene unclear. Germline assignment: CDR1 MNHEY and CDR2 SMNVEV (reference sequence). V dropped 6 bases and J dropped 0 bases, with 12 bases sitting between them. CDR3 length equals 16 residues. The CDR3 nucleotides read TGTGCCAGCAGCGAAACACAGAGCTCCTATAATTCACCCCTCCACTTT. Translated: CASSETQSSYNSPLHF.

V and J are TRBV30 and TRBJ2-4; possibly TRBD1 for D (5 bases). Per germline, CDR1 GTSNPN and CDR2 SVGIG (reference sequence). The V end lost 1 base, the J end lost 0 bases, and 7 bases lay between the germline ends. The CDR3 runs to 14 residues. CDR3 nucleotide sequence: TGTGCCTGGAGTGGACAGCTAGCCAAAAACATTCAGTACTTC. Residues: CAWSGQLAKNIQYF.

This clone was seen a single time. This chain uses TRBV10-3 with TRBJ1-2, with no clear D. The germline CDR1 and CDR2 sequences are ENHRY and SYGVKD. CDR3 length equals 14 residues. Trimming shortened V by 3 bases and J by 8 bases, and 16 bases separated the two germline ends. CDR3 residues: CAISDSDGYDGYTF. The CDR3 bases are TGTGCCATCAGTGACTCGGACGGGTATGACGGCTACACCTTC.

The chain has TRBV15 and TRBJ1-1; D uncertain. The germline gives CDR1 LNHNV, CDR2 YYDKDF (reference sequence). Trimming stripped 1 base from V and 3 bases from J, with 3 bases between. CDR3 size: 12 residues. The CDR3 here is CATSRADTEAFF. The CDR3 region has the DNA TGTGCCACCAGCAGAGCGGACACTGAAGCTTTCTTT.

The chain has TRBV7-9 and TRBJ2-7; weak D call: TRBD2 (5 bases). V lost 5 bases and J 3 bases, leaving 8 bases between the germline ends. Germline CDR1 and CDR2: SEHNR and FQNEAQ (reference sequence). The CDR3 loop spans 12 amino acids. DNA of the CDR3: TGTGCCAGCAGCCCCGCGGGCTACGAGCAGTACTTC. Its protein product is CASSPAGYEQYF. Full variable domain (outside the CDR3, taken from reference TRBV7-9 and TRBJ2-7): DTGVSQNPRHKITKRGQNVTFRCDPISEHNRLYWYRQTLGQGPEFLTYFQNEAQLEKSRLLSDRFSAERPKGSFSTLEIQRTEQGDSAMYLCASSPAGYEQYFGPGTRLTVT.

The sample holds one count of this clone. The CDR3, as DNA: TGTGCCAGCAGTTACGGGGTATCCCCGCGCTTTGGCGCAGATACGCAGTATTTT. It is translated as CASSYGVSPRFGADTQYF. The J gene is TRBJ2-3, the V gene TRBV6-2 or TRBV6-3; the D is unclear. From germline, CDR1 is MNHEY and CDR2 SVGEGT. The CDR3 has 18 amino acids. Trimming took 2 bases from V and 4 from J, leaving 22 bases between them.

The chain joins TRBV23-1 to TRBJ2-5, with 10 nucleotides matching TRBD1. TRBV23-1 is marked as an open reading frame, function uncertain. The ends lost 3 bases at V and 5 bases at J; junction bases unmatched: 6. This CDR3 comprises 15 residues. The CDR3 protein is CASSQPGQGQETQYF. The DNA of the CDR3 is TGCGCCAGCAGTCAGCCGGGACAGGGGCAGGAGACCCAGTACTTC.

The chain's CDR3 is CASIRPLGYEQFF. The CDR3 region has the DNA TGTGCCAGCATCCGGCCCCTCGGCTATGAGCAGTTCTTC. The gene calls are TRBV7-2 and TRBJ2-1, with D unclear. The CDR3 is made up of 13 amino acids. With 7 bases removed from V and 8 bases from J, the gap between germline ends came to 15 bases. Germline CDR1 and CDR2: SGHTA and FQGNSA.

This chain uses TRBV11-2 with TRBJ2-5, with 8 nucleotides matching TRBD2. The CDR3 loop spans 14 amino acids. Germline lookup yields CDR1 SGHAT and CDR2 FQNNGV. After removal of 3 bases from V and 3 bases from J, the junction contained 3 bases not matched to a gene. The CDR3 protein is CASSLEAGEETQYF. CDR3 sequence (DNA): TGTGCCAGCAGCTTGGAAGCGGGAGAAGAGACCCAGTACTTC.

The genes are TRBV12-5 and TRBJ2-2; 8 nucleotides match TRBD1. The V gene's germline CDR1 is LGHNT and CDR2 FRNRAP. The CDR3 has 14 amino acids. J was trimmed by 4 bases and V by 7 bases; bases with no gene match: 5. CDR3 residues: CASARGRSTGELFF. DNA for the CDR3: TGTGCTAGTGCCAGGGGGCGCAGCACCGGGGAGCTGTTTTTT.

The chain joins TRBV5-6 to TRBJ1-5, with no clear D. V was shortened by 4 bases and J by 7 bases, with 9 bases between the two germline ends. CDR3 length: 12 amino acids. Germline CDR1 SGHDT, CDR2 YYEEEE. CDR3 loop: CASSRGLQPQHF. For the CDR3, the DNA is TGTGCCAGCAGCCGAGGGTTGCAGCCCCAGCATTTT.

V usage is TRBV7-2 and J usage is TRBJ2-5; D is uncertain. Trimming took 5 bases from V and 4 from J, leaving 14 bases between them. CDR1 is SGHTA and CDR2 is FQGNSA in the germline V gene. The CDR3 is 14 residues long. CDR3 sequence: CASSPVVVGETQYF. The CDR3 DNA follows: TGTGCCAGCAGCCCAGTGGTGGTTGGAGAGACCCAGTACTTC.

V gene TRBV29-1 combines with J gene TRBJ1-1; a possible D gene is TRBD1 (6 bases). This CDR3 is built from 12 residues. Germline V gives CDR1 SQVTM, CDR2 ANQGSEA. In DNA, the CDR3 is TGCAGAGTGGGGGGGCCCGACGCTGAAGCTTTCTTT. This gives the protein CRVGGPDAEAFF.

This sequence joins TRBV6-5 and TRBJ2-2; D unclear. The CDR3 extends over 13 amino acids. The V gene lost 6 bases and the J gene lost 4 bases, with 9 bases spanning the gap. Germline V gene lookup returns CDR1 MNHEY and CDR2 SVGAGI. The CDR3 is CASRDPGTGELFF. In DNA, the CDR3 is TGTGCCAGCAGAGATCCGGGCACCGGGGAGCTGTTTTTT.